This entry features one T cell receptor beta chain sequence. No antigen is known for it. TCRdb reprocessed the RT-PCR reads via MiXCR and lists one record per CDR3 protein. The sample yields more than 700,000 distinct CDR3 sequences, approximately 22% seen once. Germline CDR1 is SGHTA and CDR2 is FQGNSA. This CDR3 is 15 amino acids long. Unmatched junction bases numbered 8, after V lost 4 bases and J lost 10 bases. These data come from a study of response to subunit inactivated influenza vaccine. Overall study findings and caveats: After each seasonal influenza vaccination, few new T cells are recruited, the authors suggested.

The clonotype comes from a middle-aged man who received an inactivated influenza vaccine. This chain connects TRBV7-2 to TRBJ2-1, with 12 bases that match TRBD2. The sample in question was PBMCs from blood, obtained more than 4 days after vaccination. The CDR3 loop is CASSSSSGGAGEQFF. CDR3 in DNA: TGTGCCAGCAGCTCCTCTAGCGGGGGGGCAGGGGAGCAGTTCTTC.